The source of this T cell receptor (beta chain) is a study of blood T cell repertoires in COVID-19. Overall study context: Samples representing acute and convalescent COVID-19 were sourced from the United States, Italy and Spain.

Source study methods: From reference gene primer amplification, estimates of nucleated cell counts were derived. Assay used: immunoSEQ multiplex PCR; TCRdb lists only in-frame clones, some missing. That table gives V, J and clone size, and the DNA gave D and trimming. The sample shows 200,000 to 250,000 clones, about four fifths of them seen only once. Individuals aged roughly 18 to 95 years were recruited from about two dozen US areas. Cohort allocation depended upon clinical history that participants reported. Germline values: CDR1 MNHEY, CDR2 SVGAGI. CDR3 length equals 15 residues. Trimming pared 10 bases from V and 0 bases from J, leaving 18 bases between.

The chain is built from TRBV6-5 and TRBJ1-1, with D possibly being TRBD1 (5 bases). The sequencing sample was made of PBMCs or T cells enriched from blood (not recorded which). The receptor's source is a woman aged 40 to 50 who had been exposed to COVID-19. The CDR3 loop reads CATTEIGAMNTEAFF. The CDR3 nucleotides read TGTGCCACCACGGAGATAGGGGCGATGAACACTGAAGCTTTCTTT.